The sequence of this T cell receptor (beta chain) was determined in a study of cytotoxic CD8 clonotypes in ibrutinib-treated CLL. About the research overall: There were about 10 relapsed/refractory patients and 15 treatment-naive patients, and roughly 18 were IGHV unmutated. The study, taken as a whole, reports: Public clonotypes were uncommon and contracted or stayed stable on treatment. Circulating CD8+ T-cell counts were tracked by baseline clonality, which exceeded that of age-matched healthy donors.

The data were produced by immunoSEQ multiplex PCR, yet TCRdb's version contains in-frame clones alone and is incomplete. The table shows some 35,000 clones, with around 75% occurring only once. With respect to this clone: Its antigen is unidentified.

This CDR3 is 17 amino acids long. J lost 5 bases, V lost 4 bases, and 15 bases had no gene match. The source of around 1.8 micrograms of genomic DNA for TCR beta libraries was cryopreserved PBMCs. The sequences come from PBMCs, collected at disease progression, from a patient treated with ibrutinib. The gene calls are TRBV23-1 and TRBJ2-3, with 7 bases aligning to TRBD1. TRBV23-1 is recorded as an ORF, its role being uncertain. The TCR originated in a human donor with chronic lymphocytic leukemia. CDR3 protein: CASSPRPFGTAGDTQYF. CDR3 in DNA: TGCGCCAGCAGTCCCCGACCTTTCGGGACAGCTGGAGATACGCAGTATTTT.